A single T cell receptor (beta chain) is shown here with its context. What it binds is not known. Per germline, CDR1 SGDLS and CDR2 YYNGEE. Trimming took off 0 bases at V and 4 bases at J, with 11 bases between the two ends. The CDR3 contains 15 residues. These data belong to a study of post-analysis software for immune sequencing data. Whole-study context: Courses of disease covered relapsing-remitting, secondary progressive and progressive-relapsing multiple sclerosis. Study results and limitations: Significantly lower normalized Chao1 diversity was seen in multiple sclerosis patients than in controls. Included in a set of about five TRBV segments more frequent in patients than controls were TRBV5-6, TRBV5-1 and TRBV20-1. By F measure, samples from a shared preparation batch strongly co-clustered.

Unique molecular identifiers tagged the TCR beta cDNA libraries. With about 1 to 11 million T cells as the source, 400,000 to 550,000 cDNA molecules resulted. From the PCR reads, TCRdb called clonotypes with MiXCR, one entry per CDR3 protein. The table lists hundreds of thousands of distinct CDR3 sequences, roughly 46% of them singletons. V is TRBV9 and J is TRBJ2-1; D unresolved. The TCR was taken from a girl aged 5-17 years with multiple sclerosis. The sequenced material came from blood. The CDR3 DNA follows: TGTGCCAGCAGCGTAGGCGGACCAGCGTACAATGAGCAGTTCTTC. Amino acid sequence: CASSVGGPAYNEQFF.